Presented here are 22 T cell receptor beta chains from one specimen sequenced in a study of blood T cell repertoires in COVID-19. Assay: immunoSEQ multiplex PCR; the TCRdb copy retains only in-frame clones and omits some. This table holds about 380,000 clones, 85% to 90% found once. Material for sequencing was peripheral blood. These receptors all come from a man aged 18 to 30 with active or convalescent COVID-19.

This clone was counted only a few times. V is TRBV7-9 and J is TRBJ1-6, with 7 positions matching TRBD1. V was pared by 1 base and J by 5 bases, with 5 bases of the junction left unmatched. Germline CDR1 is SEHNR and CDR2 is FQNEAQ (reference sequence). The CDR3 length is 16 residues. The CDR3 region has the DNA TGTGCCAGCAGCTTAGGCCTGGGACAGAATAATTCACCCCTCCACTTT. Translated: CASSLGLGQNNSPLHF.

V is TRBV2 and J is TRBJ1-2, with TRBD1 matching 11 bases. Losses at the gene ends were 6 bases for V and 5 bases for J; bases not matched to a gene: 5. The germline gives CDR1 SNHLY, CDR2 FYNNEI. The CDR3 is 14 residues long. The CDR3 here is CASRDRGLWYGYTF. CDR3 nucleotides: TGTGCCAGCAGGGACAGGGGGCTCTGGTATGGCTACACCTTC.

The V gene is TRBV7-9, the J gene TRBJ1-1, with D perhaps TRBD1 (5 bases). Trimming left V 5 bases short and J 1 base short, with 11 bases between. The CDR3 consists of 14 residues. Germline V gives CDR1 SEHNR, CDR2 FQNEAQ (reference sequence). CDR3 loop: CASSRGTGNTEAFF. Here the CDR3 DNA reads TGTGCCAGCAGCCGGGGGACGGGGAACACTGAAGCTTTCTTT.

The gene calls are TRBV7-9 and TRBJ2-2, with no clear D. Trimming took 5 bases from V and 3 from J, leaving 10 bases between them. The CDR3 covers 14 residues. Germline values: CDR1 SEHNR, CDR2 FQNEAQ (reference sequence). For the CDR3, the DNA is TGTGCCAGCAGCCCCCACAGCTACACCGGGGAGCTGTTTTTT. Translation: CASSPHSYTGELFF.

The chain recombines TRBV20-1 with TRBJ2-1; D might be TRBD1 or TRBD2, each matching 6 bases. The CDR3 totals 15 residues. The V gene's germline CDR1 is DFQATT and CDR2 SNEGSKA (reference sequence). V lost 3 bases to trimming and J lost 1 base, with 13 bases between them. The CDR3 loop is CSASGGRGSYNEQFF. In nucleotides, the CDR3 is TGCAGTGCTAGTGGGGGGCGCGGTTCCTACAATGAGCAGTTCTTC.

V usage is TRBV27 and J usage is TRBJ2-4; D remains ambiguous. CDR1 is MNHEY and CDR2 is SMNVEV in the germline V gene (reference sequence). The length of the CDR3 is 17 residues. The V gene lost 1 base and the J gene lost 0 bases, with 13 bases spanning the gap. Written as DNA, the CDR3 is TGTGCCAGCAGTTTATACTCCCCCTTGATAGCCAAAAACATTCAGTACTTC. As protein: CASSLYSPLIAKNIQYF.

The chain joins TRBV18 to TRBJ2-2; TRBD1 might be the D (5 bases). Germline V gene data show CDR1 as KGHSH and CDR2 as LQKENI. The germline V and J ends were trimmed by 2 bases and 7 bases, with 11 bases remaining between them. The CDR3 extends over 14 amino acids. The DNA of the CDR3 is TGTGCCAGCTCACCATTCAGGGCTAGCGGGGAGCTGTTTTTT. Protein product: CASSPFRASGELFF.

CDR3 protein: CASRGDRVVTEAFF. The CDR3 DNA reads TGTGCCAGCAGGGGGGACAGGGTTGTCACTGAAGCTTTCTTT. The chain carries TRBV2 and TRBJ1-1; 9 nucleotides match TRBD1. This CDR3 spans 14 amino acids. From germline, CDR1 is SNHLY and CDR2 FYNNEI. J lost 4 bases, V lost 6 bases, and 6 bases had no gene match.

The CDR3 here is CASSQDPGTNEKLFF. The CDR3 bases are TGCGCCAGCAGCCAGGATCCGGGAACTAATGAAAAACTGTTTTTT. The J gene is TRBJ1-4, the V gene TRBV4-1; D remains unclear. Looked up from germline, CDR1 is MGHRA and CDR2 is YSYEKL. V lost 3 bases to trimming and J lost 1 base, with 9 bases between them. This CDR3 has 15 residues.

This clone was counted at least ten times. An end of the junction does not agree with germline; a read error may underlie this. The rearrangement uses TRBV29-1 and TRBJ2-1; D unclear. Looked up from germline, CDR1 is SQVTM and CDR2 is ANQGSEA. This CDR3 region has 12 residues. CDR3 amino acids: CSAERQNSEQFF. CDR3 nucleotide sequence: TGCAGCGCTGAACGTCAAAATAGTGAGCAGTTCTTC.

The rearrangement links TRBV28 to TRBJ1-3; tentative D call: TRBD1 (6 bases). The CDR3 covers 14 residues. V was trimmed by 9 bases and J by 0 bases, leaving 12 bases between them. Germline CDR1 and CDR2: MDHEN and SYDVKM. The CDR3 sequence: CASYSTGSGNTIYF. The CDR3 region has the DNA TGTGCCAGTTACTCGACAGGCTCTGGAAACACCATATATTTT.

The V call is TRBV19, the J call TRBJ1-5, with D unresolved. V lost 7 bases and J lost 7, with 14 bases in between. The CDR3 has 13 residues. The germline V gene encodes CDR1 LNHDA and CDR2 SQIVND (reference sequence). Here the CDR3 reads CASTDSSGQPQHF. For the CDR3, the DNA is TGTGCCAGTACAGATAGTAGCGGGCAGCCCCAGCATTTT.

This clone showed up just once. The V call is TRBV11-2, the J call TRBJ1-1, with 8 bases lining up with TRBD1. The germline CDR1 and CDR2 sequences are SGHAT and FQNNGV. Germline trimming cut 2 bases from V and 6 bases from J; bases unmatched to any gene: 2. The CDR3 totals 13 residues. The CDR3 coding sequence is TGTGCCAGCAGCTTAAACAGGGGGGCTGAAGCTTTCTTT. Amino acids: CASSLNRGAEAFF.

This chain links TRBV5-3 with TRBJ1-2; possible D gene TRBD1, 5 bases. TRBV5-3 is identified as an open reading frame with a role that is uncertain. V was cut by 4 bases and J by 8 bases, with 12 bases left in between. This CDR3 is 12 amino acids long. The CDR3 region has the DNA TGTGCCAGAAGCCCCCGGGGGGACGGCTACACCTTC. Protein: CARSPRGDGYTF.

This rearrangement joins TRBV7-9 to TRBJ1-2, with unresolved D. The CDR3 covers 12 residues. V lost 1 base and J lost 8, with 8 bases in between. Per germline, CDR1 SEHNR and CDR2 FQNEAQ (reference sequence). The CDR3 coding sequence is TGTGCCAGCAGCTTAGAACTTTGGGGCTACACCTTC. Its protein product is CASSLELWGYTF.

CDR3 coding DNA: TGTGCCAGCAGCTCGACAGGCAAGTCCCAAGAGACCCAGTACTTC. It is translated as CASSSTGKSQETQYF. V gene TRBV11-2 combines with J gene TRBJ2-5; tentatively, D is TRBD1 (6 bases). The CDR3 length is 15 residues. The germline V and J ends were trimmed by 4 bases and 1 base, with 13 bases remaining between them. The V gene's germline CDR1 is SGHAT and CDR2 FQNNGV.

The rearrangement links TRBV4-2 to TRBJ1-5; D might be TRBD1 (6 bases). CDR1 is LGHNA and CDR2 is YNFKEQ in the germline V gene. The CDR3 is made up of 16 amino acids. Trimming removed 0 bases from V and 4 bases from J, with 13 bases in between. DNA of the CDR3: TGTGCCAGCAGCCAAGAAGACAGGTGGGGGAATCAGCCCCAGCATTTT. Its translation is CASSQEDRWGNQPQHF.

The rearrangement uses TRBV9 and TRBJ1-6; possible D gene TRBD1, 6 bases. Germline assignment: CDR1 SGDLS and CDR2 YYNGEE. Deletions cut 3 bases from V and 5 bases from J, with 15 bases between. This CDR3 has 16 residues. CDR3: CASSAAGGADNSPLHF. CDR3 in DNA: TGTGCCAGCAGCGCGGCGGGGGGCGCTGATAATTCACCCCTCCACTTT.

The chain uses TRBV7-8 and TRBJ2-7; no firm D call. The V and J ends lost 4 bases and 1 base respectively, with 8 bases between them. Germline V gene sequence: CDR1 SGHVS, CDR2 FQNEAQ. This CDR3 is built from 13 residues. CDR3 coding DNA: TGTGCCAGCAGCTCCGTCCGGTCCTACGAGCAGTACTTC. As protein: CASSSVRSYEQYF.

The genes are TRBV5-4 and TRBJ2-7; D may be TRBD1 (6 bases). Germline assignment: CDR1 SGHNT and CDR2 YYREEE (reference sequence). The ends were cut back, 4 bases at V and 0 bases at J, with 14 bases in the middle. The CDR3 is 15 residues long. CDR3 protein: CASSVGTQSSYEQYF. As DNA, the CDR3 is TGTGCCAGCAGCGTCGGGACACAGAGCTCCTACGAGCAGTACTTC.

The CDR3 spells CASSLAYASGSVDTQYF. CDR3 DNA sequence: TGTGCCAGCAGCTTAGCGTATGCTAGCGGGAGTGTAGATACGCAGTATTTT. This chain uses TRBV7-9 with TRBJ2-3; 10 bases align to TRBD2. V dropped 0 bases and J dropped 5; count of bases not matched to a gene: 8. The CDR3 has 17 residues. Germline-derived CDR1 and CDR2 are SEHNR and FQNEAQ (reference sequence).

V usage is TRBV6-5 and J usage is TRBJ1-1; D remains unclear. CDR3 length: 13 residues. The V and J ends lost 6 bases and 0 bases respectively, with 8 bases between them. CDR1 is MNHEY, CDR2 SVGAGI, per germline. CDR3 nucleotides: TGTGCCAGCAGACTCAGCGTGAACACTGAAGCTTTCTTT. Translation gives CASRLSVNTEAFF.